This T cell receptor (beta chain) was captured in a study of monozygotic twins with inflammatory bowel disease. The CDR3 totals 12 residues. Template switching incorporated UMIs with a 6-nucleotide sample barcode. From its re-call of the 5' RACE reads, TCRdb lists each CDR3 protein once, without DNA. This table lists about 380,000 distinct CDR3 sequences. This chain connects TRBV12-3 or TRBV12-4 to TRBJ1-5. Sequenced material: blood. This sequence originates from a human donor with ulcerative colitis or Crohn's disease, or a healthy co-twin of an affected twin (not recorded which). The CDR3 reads CASRSANQPQHF.